This is a list of T cell receptor beta chains from one sample in a study of blood T cell repertoires in COVID-19. Produced via immunoSEQ multiplex PCR; TCRdb's table is partial and in-frame only. There are around 92,000 clones in the sample; about 74% occur only once, and around 3.9% lies in the top ten. The material sequenced was peripheral blood. The origin of the receptors is a man between 65 and 79 years old with COVID-19, enrolled during active disease. Both conserved end residues are part of each CDR3. D genes are given only for firm matches. Clone size is shown for a subset of rows, as once, few, many or a class of expanded clone.

v_call: TRBV27
j_call: TRBJ1-6
clone_size: -
d_call: -
cdr3_aa: CASTFRRGNSPLHF
cdr3_nt: TGTGCCAGCACATTCAGGAGGGGAAATTCACCCCTCCACTTT

v_call: TRBV19
j_call: TRBJ1-2
clone_size: -
d_call: -
cdr3_aa: CASNGGPGYGYTF
cdr3_nt: TGTGCCAGTAATGGAGGCCCCGGCTATGGCTACACCTTC

v_call: TRBV10-3
j_call: TRBJ1-2
clone_size: -
d_call: TRBD1
cdr3_aa: CAIYQTGAYGYTF
cdr3_nt: TGTGCCATTTACCAAACAGGGGCCTATGGCTACACCTTC

v_call: TRBV6-6
j_call: TRBJ2-5
clone_size: -
d_call: -
cdr3_aa: CASSPLQETQYF
cdr3_nt: TGTGCCAGCAGTCCTCTCCAAGAGACCCAGTACTTC

v_call: TRBV5-1
j_call: TRBJ1-2
clone_size: -
d_call: -
cdr3_aa: CASSSTVNYGYTF
cdr3_nt: TGCGCCAGCAGCTCGACAGTTAACTATGGCTACACCTTC

v_call: TRBV27
j_call: TRBJ2-3
clone_size: -
d_call: TRBD2
cdr3_aa: CASSSLRLADTQYF
cdr3_nt: TGTGCCAGCAGTTCACTTCGACTAGCTGATACGCAGTATTTT

v_call: TRBV7-2
j_call: TRBJ2-7
clone_size: -
d_call: TRBD2
cdr3_aa: CASSPRTSGGPFYEQYF
cdr3_nt: TGTGCCAGCAGCCCACGGACTAGCGGGGGGCCATTCTACGAGCAGTACTTC

v_call: TRBV19
j_call: TRBJ1-2
clone_size: once
d_call: TRBD1
cdr3_aa: CASKEVGTVTRRSYGYTF
cdr3_nt: TGTGCCAGTAAAGAGGTCGGGACAGTAACCCGACGATCCTATGGCTACACCTTC

v_call: TRBV5-6
j_call: TRBJ1-2
clone_size: -
d_call: -
cdr3_aa: CASSLVGRPNYGYTF
cdr3_nt: TGTGCCAGCAGCTTGGTGGGCAGGCCGAACTATGGCTACACCTTC

v_call: TRBV19
j_call: TRBJ1-1
clone_size: -
d_call: TRBD1
cdr3_aa: CASSNRGRGMNTEAFF
cdr3_nt: TGTGCCAGTAGTAACAGGGGCCGGGGAATGAACACTGAAGCTTTCTTT

v_call: TRBV29-1
j_call: TRBJ2-7
clone_size: -
d_call: TRBD1
cdr3_aa: CSVDRAGSSYEQYF
cdr3_nt: TGCAGCGTCGACAGGGCCGGTAGCTCCTACGAGCAGTACTTC

v_call: TRBV4-1
j_call: TRBJ2-5
clone_size: -
d_call: TRBD2
cdr3_aa: CASSQVILPGGLQETQYF
cdr3_nt: TGCGCCAGCAGCCAGGTAATCCTCCCGGGGGGACTGCAAGAGACCCAGTACTTC

v_call: TRBV7-2
j_call: TRBJ2-1
clone_size: once
d_call: TRBD1
cdr3_aa: CASSATTGGLWNEQFF
cdr3_nt: TGTGCCAGCAGCGCAACTACAGGGGGATTATGGAATGAGCAGTTCTTC

v_call: TRBV28
j_call: TRBJ2-7
clone_size: -
d_call: TRBD1
cdr3_aa: CASFRTGRPYEQYF
cdr3_nt: TGTGCCAGCTTCCGGACAGGGCGTCCCTACGAGCAGTACTTC

v_call: TRBV5-4
j_call: TRBJ2-1
clone_size: -
d_call: TRBD2
cdr3_aa: CASSLGVAGFSYNEQFF
cdr3_nt: TGTGCCAGCAGCTTGGGAGTAGCGGGGTTCTCCTACAATGAGCAGTTCTTC

v_call: TRBV7-2
j_call: TRBJ2-7
clone_size: -
d_call: -
cdr3_aa: CASSLISYEQYF
cdr3_nt: TGTGCCAGCAGCTTAATTAGTTACGAGCAGTACTTC

v_call: TRBV10-3
j_call: TRBJ2-3
clone_size: -
d_call: TRBD2
cdr3_aa: CAARLASTDTQYF
cdr3_nt: TGTGCCGCCCGACTAGCTTCCACAGATACGCAGTATTTT

v_call: TRBV18
j_call: TRBJ2-4
clone_size: -
d_call: -
cdr3_aa: CASSPKKAGRAKNIQYF
cdr3_nt: TGTGCCAGCTCACCAAAGAAGGCAGGGAGGGCCAAAAACATTCAGTACTTC

v_call: TRBV28
j_call: TRBJ2-5
clone_size: -
d_call: TRBD2
cdr3_aa: CASTAGAKETQYF
cdr3_nt: TGTGCCAGCACAGCGGGAGCAAAAGAGACCCAGTACTTC

v_call: TRBV6-5
j_call: TRBJ1-5
clone_size: few
d_call: -
cdr3_aa: CASSYRGDQPQHF
cdr3_nt: TGTGCCAGCAGTTACAGGGGCGATCAGCCCCAGCATTTT

v_call: TRBV21-1
j_call: TRBJ1-4
clone_size: once
d_call: -
cdr3_aa: CARTHPDRGGEKLFF
cdr3_nt: TGTGCCAGGACCCATCCCGACAGGGGAGGTGAAAAACTGTTTTTT

v_call: TRBV12-3/TRBV12-4
j_call: TRBJ1-5
clone_size: -
d_call: -
cdr3_aa: CASSNNNQPQHF
cdr3_nt: TGTGCCAGCAGTAACAACAATCAGCCCCAGCATTTT

v_call: TRBV5-1
j_call: TRBJ2-3
clone_size: -
d_call: TRBD2
cdr3_aa: CASSLVLAGADTQYF
cdr3_nt: TGCGCCAGCAGCTTGGTACTAGCGGGAGCAGATACGCAGTATTTT

v_call: TRBV25-1
j_call: TRBJ1-3
clone_size: -
d_call: -
cdr3_aa: CASSEFGNPGNTIYF
cdr3_nt: TGTGCCAGCAGTGAATTCGGGAATCCTGGAAACACCATATATTTT

v_call: TRBV7-3
j_call: TRBJ2-7
clone_size: -
d_call: TRBD1
cdr3_aa: CASRRDRSSYEQYF
cdr3_nt: TGTGCCAGCAGACGGGACAGATCATCCTACGAGCAGTACTTC

v_call: TRBV6-5
j_call: TRBJ2-5
clone_size: -
d_call: TRBD1
cdr3_aa: CASSTQGGQETQYF
cdr3_nt: TGTGCCAGCAGTACGCAAGGGGGCCAGGAGACCCAGTACTTC

v_call: TRBV4-2
j_call: TRBJ1-4
clone_size: -
d_call: -
cdr3_aa: CASSQDPTNEKLFF
cdr3_nt: TGTGCCAGCAGCCAAGATCCGACTAATGAAAAACTGTTTTTT

v_call: TRBV28
j_call: TRBJ2-7
clone_size: -
d_call: -
cdr3_aa: CASLNGSSYEQYF
cdr3_nt: TGTGCCAGCCTCAACGGGAGCTCCTACGAGCAGTACTTC

v_call: TRBV9
j_call: TRBJ2-5
clone_size: once
d_call: -
cdr3_aa: CASSVGLAKETQYF
cdr3_nt: TGTGCCAGCAGCGTAGGACTGGCGAAGGAGACCCAGTACTTC

v_call: TRBV7-2
j_call: TRBJ2-1
clone_size: -
d_call: TRBD2
cdr3_aa: CASSPGLAGNNEQFF
cdr3_nt: TGTGCCAGCAGCCCCGGACTAGCGGGTAACAATGAGCAGTTCTTC

v_call: TRBV7-9
j_call: TRBJ1-2
clone_size: -
d_call: -
cdr3_aa: CASSFGGRVGYGYTF
cdr3_nt: TGTGCCAGCAGCTTTGGGGGGAGAGTAGGCTATGGCTACACCTTC

v_call: TRBV7-3
j_call: TRBJ2-2
clone_size: -
d_call: -
cdr3_aa: CASSVDRGGELFF
cdr3_nt: TGTGCCAGCAGTGTTGATAGAGGCGGGGAGCTGTTTTTT

v_call: TRBV4-1
j_call: TRBJ2-3
clone_size: -
d_call: -
cdr3_aa: CASSQGRGRETDTQYF
cdr3_nt: TGCGCCAGCAGCCAAGGGAGGGGTAGGGAGACAGATACGCAGTATTTT

v_call: TRBV5-6
j_call: TRBJ2-1
clone_size: -
d_call: TRBD2
cdr3_aa: CASSFSSGTYSSYNEQFF
cdr3_nt: TGTGCCAGCAGCTTCTCTAGCGGGACCTATAGCTCCTACAATGAGCAGTTCTTC

v_call: TRBV28
j_call: TRBJ1-3
clone_size: -
d_call: TRBD1
cdr3_aa: CASRADRSGNTIYF
cdr3_nt: TGTGCCAGCAGGGCGGACAGGTCCGGAAACACCATATATTTT

v_call: TRBV7-6
j_call: TRBJ2-3
clone_size: few
d_call: TRBD1
cdr3_aa: CASSLAGQSTDTQYF
cdr3_nt: TGTGCCAGCAGCTTAGCGGGACAGAGCACAGATACGCAGTATTTT

v_call: TRBV7-6
j_call: TRBJ1-2
clone_size: -
d_call: TRBD1
cdr3_aa: CASSPGTGGEVGYGYTF
cdr3_nt: TGTGCCAGCAGCCCAGGGACAGGGGGGGAAGTTGGCTATGGCTACACCTTC

v_call: TRBV6-5
j_call: TRBJ1-2
clone_size: once
d_call: -
cdr3_aa: CASSPQGVAGGYTF
cdr3_nt: TGTGCCAGCAGCCCCCAAGGGGTAGCGGGTGGCTACACCTTC

v_call: TRBV19
j_call: TRBJ1-1
clone_size: -
d_call: TRBD1
cdr3_aa: CASSIVETGGAFF
cdr3_nt: TGTGCCAGTAGTATAGTCGAAACAGGGGGAGCTTTCTTT

v_call: TRBV23-1
j_call: TRBJ2-2
clone_size: -
d_call: -
cdr3_aa: CASQKGLPPDTGELFF
cdr3_nt: TGCGCCAGCCAAAAAGGACTACCCCCGGACACCGGGGAGCTGTTTTTT

v_call: TRBV4-1
j_call: TRBJ2-1
clone_size: -
d_call: -
cdr3_aa: CASRSSDIPYNEQFF
cdr3_nt: TGCGCCAGCAGATCTAGCGACATCCCCTACAATGAGCAGTTCTTC

v_call: TRBV6-1
j_call: TRBJ1-1
clone_size: -
d_call: -
cdr3_aa: CASSEALFRGEAFF
cdr3_nt: TGTGCCAGCAGTGAAGCGCTGTTTCGGGGTGAAGCTTTCTTT

v_call: TRBV19
j_call: TRBJ1-5
clone_size: few
d_call: -
cdr3_aa: CASSIQQNSNQPQHF
cdr3_nt: TGTGCCAGTAGTATCCAACAGAATAGCAATCAGCCCCAGCATTTT

v_call: TRBV7-9
j_call: TRBJ1-1
clone_size: -
d_call: -
cdr3_aa: CASRNGDTEAFF
cdr3_nt: TGTGCCAGCAGAAACGGGGACACTGAAGCTTTCTTT

v_call: TRBV24-1
j_call: TRBJ2-1
clone_size: -
d_call: -
cdr3_aa: CATSDKAASSYNEQFF
cdr3_nt: TGTGCCACCAGTGATAAGGCGGCAAGCTCCTACAATGAGCAGTTCTTC

v_call: TRBV19
j_call: TRBJ2-7
clone_size: -
d_call: TRBD1
cdr3_aa: CASSSWDRRTYEQYF
cdr3_nt: TGTGCCAGTAGTAGCTGGGACAGACGAACCTACGAGCAGTACTTC

v_call: TRBV2
j_call: TRBJ2-2
clone_size: -
d_call: -
cdr3_aa: CASSKVALNTGELFF
cdr3_nt: TGTGCCAGTTCTAAAGTAGCGCTGAACACCGGGGAGCTGTTTTTT

v_call: TRBV7-2
j_call: TRBJ1-2
clone_size: -
d_call: -
cdr3_aa: CASSLSSGGRNYGYTF
cdr3_nt: TGTGCCAGCAGCTTATCGTCCGGGGGGCGCAACTATGGCTACACCTTC

v_call: TRBV6-5
j_call: TRBJ1-4
clone_size: once
d_call: -
cdr3_aa: CASSAQGFFEKLFF
cdr3_nt: TGTGCCAGCTCGGCGCAGGGGTTTTTTGAAAAACTGTTTTTT